Reported below is one TCR beta chain. V was trimmed by 4 bases and J by 2 bases, leaving 15 bases between them. The V gene's germline CDR1 is SGHTA and CDR2 FQGTGA. This CDR3 spans 16 amino acids. Some clones are missing from TCRdb's copy, which holds only in-frame ones; the method was immunoSEQ multiplex PCR. The sample gives 850,000 to 1,100,000 clones, about 80% of which show up once; 0.7% to 0.95% is in the top ten. The data belong to a study of shared clonotypes between healthy human individuals. This sequence was found in a man aged 18-30 years in good health. Some clones in this sample may be carry-over from other donors' samples. Sequencing used memory CD4+ T cells from PBMCs. The subset was: CD45RA-negative fraction. V is TRBV7-3 and J is TRBJ2-1, with D possibly being TRBD2 (6 bases). CDR3 sequence: CASSSSTGLPYNEQFF. For the CDR3, the DNA is TGTGCCAGCAGCTCCTCGACGGGACTTCCCTACAATGAGCAGTTCTTC.